Presented here are 22 T cell receptor beta chains from one specimen sequenced in a study of a mutant IDH1 vaccine in newly diagnosed glioma. The time point was: week 11, during vaccination. Each dose of the vaccine consisted of 300 ug of mutant IDH1 20-mer peptide, with topical imiquimod. Antigens for these TCRs are unknown. The assay was immunoSEQ multiplex PCR, and TCRdb's table has in-frame clones only and misses some. Among some 130,000 clones listed, over 75% were seen once. The starting material was PBMCs, obtained from a glioma patient whose treatment included an IDH1 peptide vaccine. The receptors shown here come from a man aged 35 to 55 with glioma.

CDR3 sequence (DNA): TGCAGTGCTAGGGGGCTCAATGAGCAGTTCTTC. It specifies CSARGLNEQFF. The chain links TRBV20-1 to TRBJ2-1, with D possibly being TRBD1 (5 bases). Looked up from germline, CDR1 is DFQATT and CDR2 is SNEGSKA (reference sequence). This CDR3 has 11 amino acids. The germline V and J ends were trimmed by 3 bases and 6 bases, with 6 bases remaining between them.

This chain connects TRBV11-2 to TRBJ1-1; 12 bases align to TRBD1. Germline CDR1 is SGHAT and CDR2 is FQNNGV. The CDR3 covers 16 residues. With V trimmed by 5 bases and J by 5 bases, 9 bases remained unmatched. The CDR3 nucleotides read TGTGCCAGCAGCGGGGACAGGGGGCAGGTGGTGACTGAAGCTTTCTTT. This encodes CASSGDRGQVVTEAFF.

The V gene is TRBV27, the J gene TRBJ2-7; possible D gene TRBD2, 6 bases. The CDR3 totals 11 residues. V lost 10 bases and J lost 3, with 10 bases in between. Germline loops: CDR1 MNHEY, CDR2 SMNVEV (reference sequence). This CDR3 is CATRRDYEQYF. The CDR3 region has the DNA TGTGCCACGAGGCGGGACTACGAGCAGTACTTC.

The rearrangement uses TRBV25-1 and TRBJ2-3, with TRBD1 matching 7 bases. J was trimmed by 4 bases and V by 5 bases; bases with no gene match: 6. Germline CDR1 MGHDK, CDR2 SYGVNS. The CDR3 is 14 residues long. CDR3 sequence (DNA): TGTGCCAGCAGTCAAGGGGGCCTATCAGATACGCAGTATTTT. Protein: CASSQGGLSDTQYF.

The chain recombines TRBV4-3 with TRBJ2-7; possibly TRBD2 for D (6 bases). Germline loops: CDR1 LGHNA, CDR2 YSLEER. The CDR3 consists of 14 residues. With 1 base removed from V and 2 bases from J, the gap between germline ends came to 9 bases. Here the CDR3 reads CASSQGRGTYEQYF. The DNA of the CDR3 is TGCGCCAGCAGCCAAGGGAGGGGTACCTACGAGCAGTACTTC.

This chain connects TRBV7-2 to TRBJ2-1; TRBD2 agrees at 7 bases. This CDR3 has 14 residues. Per germline, CDR1 SGHTA and CDR2 FQGNSA. V lost 6 bases and J lost 2; bases outside the gene matches: 4. This chain's CDR3 is CASSRRETYNEQFF. The CDR3 DNA follows: TGTGCCAGCAGTCGGCGGGAGACCTACAATGAGCAGTTCTTC.

The CDR3 spells CASSKGKEQAFF. CDR3 coding DNA: TGTGCCAGCAGCAAAGGGAAGGAGCAAGCTTTCTTT. The chain recombines TRBV21-1 with TRBJ1-1. TRBV21-1 is assigned pseudogene status. The CDR3 has 12 amino acids.

The rearrangement links TRBV5-6 to TRBJ2-3; 15 bases agree with TRBD2. Germline assignment: CDR1 SGHDT and CDR2 YYEEEE. J gave up 6 bases and V 4 bases, and 9 bases lay outside the gene matches. The CDR3 length is 17 residues. The CDR3 here is CASSPRTSGRAGDTQYF. The DNA for the CDR3 is TGTGCCAGCAGCCCGAGGACTAGCGGGAGGGCCGGGGATACGCAGTATTTT.

This clone turned up a few times. This chain uses TRBV11-2 with TRBJ1-2; weak D call: TRBD1 (6 bases). Trimming took off 5 bases at V and 8 bases at J, with 15 bases between the two ends. The germline V gene encodes CDR1 SGHAT and CDR2 FQNNGV. This CDR3 spans 13 amino acids. The CDR3 DNA reads as TGTGCCAGCAGCCAGAGCTACAGGGAAGGCTACACCTTC. It encodes CASSQSYREGYTF.

The rearrangement uses TRBV7-9 and TRBJ1-4, with D possibly being TRBD1 (6 bases). V dropped 4 bases and J dropped 6 bases, with 12 bases sitting between them. The CDR3 has 14 residues. Looked up from germline, CDR1 is SEHNR and CDR2 is FQNEAQ (reference sequence). The CDR3 protein is CASSSRGADEKLFF. DNA for the CDR3: TGTGCCAGCAGCTCCAGGGGTGCGGATGAAAAACTGTTTTTT. The full variable domain, rest sourced from reference TRBV7-9 and TRBJ1-4, is DTGVSQNPRHKITKRGQNVTFRCDPISEHNRLYWYRQTLGQGPEFLTYFQNEAQLEKSRLLSDRFSAERPKGSFSTLEIQRTEQGDSAMYLCASSSRGADEKLFFGSGTQLSVL.

This clone occurred a few times. The chain uses TRBV6-5 and TRBJ2-7; TRBD2 is a possible D gene (6 bases). The germline CDR1 and CDR2 sequences are MNHEY and SVGAGI. The CDR3 runs to 11 residues. V lost 5 bases and J 5 bases, leaving 7 bases between the germline ends. CDR3 sequence reads: CASSREDEQYF. As DNA, the CDR3 is TGTGCCAGCAGTAGGGAGGACGAGCAGTACTTC.

The genes are TRBV6-5 and TRBJ1-6; the D gene is possibly TRBD1 (6 bases). Germline V gene lookup returns CDR1 MNHEY and CDR2 SVGAGI. CDR3 length equals 15 residues. Between the trimmed V and J ends, which lost 4 bases and 7 bases, there was a span of 14 bases. In nucleotides, the CDR3 is TGTGCCAGCAGTTGGGGGAGGCAGGGGAATTCACCCCTCCACTTT. This translates into CASSWGRQGNSPLHF.

The V and J genes are TRBV7-9 and TRBJ2-3; D could derive from TRBD1 or TRBD2 (5 bases each). Trimming cost V 5 bases and J 2 bases, with 11 bases left between them. The CDR3 consists of 14 residues. Germline V gives CDR1 SEHNR, CDR2 FQNEAQ (reference sequence). CDR3 bases: TGTGCCAGCAGCCAACGGGACCCCACAGATACGCAGTATTTT. Amino acids: CASSQRDPTDTQYF.

The chain combines TRBV18 with TRBJ1-1; no firm D call. The CDR3 sequence is 13 residues long. The V gene's germline CDR1 is KGHSH and CDR2 LQKENI. Between the trimmed V and J ends, which lost 4 bases and 0 bases, there was a span of 6 bases. This chain's CDR3 is CASSLIMNTEAFF. The CDR3 region has the DNA TGTGCCAGCTCACTCATTATGAACACTGAAGCTTTCTTT.

The chain employs TRBV5-8 and TRBJ2-7; 15 bases fit TRBD2. The V gene end was trimmed by 0 bases and the J gene end by 3 bases; junction bases not matched to a gene: 10. This CDR3 region has 19 residues. CDR1 is SGHTS and CDR2 is YDEGEE in the germline V gene. Written as DNA, the CDR3 is TGTGCCAGCAGCTTGGCCAGGGGACTAGCGGGAGGCCGGGGCTACGAGCAGTACTTC. It yields the protein CASSLARGLAGGRGYEQYF.

The gene calls are TRBV14 and TRBJ1-2, with D hard to call. The V gene lost 0 bases and the J gene lost 4 bases, with 15 bases spanning the gap. CDR1 and CDR2 (germline): SGHDN, FVKESK. The CDR3 is 16 amino acids. The CDR3 is CASSQDLRSGGYGYTF. The CDR3 DNA reads as TGTGCCAGCAGCCAAGATTTGCGCAGTGGCGGCTATGGCTACACCTTC.

This chain joins TRBV5-4 and TRBJ2-3, with D possibly matching TRBD1 (5 bases). The CDR3 is 15 amino acids. Trimming pared 0 bases from V and 4 bases from J, leaving 12 bases between. Germline lookup yields CDR1 SGHNT and CDR2 YYREEE (reference sequence). The CDR3 reads CASSLGRVSADTQYF. CDR3 DNA sequence: TGTGCCAGCAGCTTGGGCAGGGTGTCTGCAGATACGCAGTATTTT.

The J gene is TRBJ1-3, the V gene TRBV9; TRBD1 matches 8 bases. The CDR3 is 14 amino acids. With 0 bases clipped from V and 5 bases from J, the junction kept 1 base outside the gene matches. CDR1 is SGDLS and CDR2 is YYNGEE in the germline V gene. The DNA for the CDR3 is TGTGCCAGCAGCGTAGGACAGGGGAGAAACACCATATATTTT. It codes for CASSVGQGRNTIYF.

The chain employs TRBV7-9 and TRBJ1-1, with 10 bases that match TRBD1. The V gene end was trimmed by 7 bases and the J gene end by 1 base; junction bases not matched to a gene: 6. Germline V lookup: CDR1 SEHNR, CDR2 FQNEAQ (reference sequence). CDR3 length: 15 residues. Here the CDR3 DNA reads TGTGCCAGCATTCGGACAGGGGGAAGGAACACTGAAGCTTTCTTT. Its protein is CASIRTGGRNTEAFF.

The V call is TRBV7-2, the J call TRBJ2-7; 7 nucleotides align to TRBD1. With 3 bases clipped from V and 6 bases from J, the junction kept 2 bases outside the gene matches. Germline V lookup: CDR1 SGHTA, CDR2 FQGNSA. The CDR3 loop spans 12 amino acids. The CDR3 loop is CASSLTGFEQYF. For the CDR3, the DNA is TGTGCCAGCAGCTTGACAGGGTTCGAGCAGTACTTC.

About this clone: Within the sample, other DNA sequences also encode this same CDR3. V is TRBV27 and J is TRBJ1-1; D gene uncertain. This CDR3 region has 12 residues. Germline-derived CDR1 and CDR2 are MNHEY and SMNVEV (reference sequence). The V end was cut by 0 bases, the J end by 6 bases, with 5 bases between. CDR3 loop: CASSLSGSEAFF. The DNA of the CDR3 is TGTGCCAGCAGTTTATCGGGGTCTGAAGCTTTCTTT.

The V and J genes are TRBV5-6 and TRBJ2-1; no reliable D call. The germline V gene has CDR1 SGHDT and CDR2 YYEEEE. The CDR3 is 13 residues long. Trimming shortened V by 0 bases and J by 5 bases, and 6 bases separated the two germline ends. The CDR3 reads CASSLDVNNEQFF. The CDR3 nucleotides are TGTGCCAGCAGCTTGGACGTGAACAATGAGCAGTTCTTC.